Listed here are 22 T cell receptor beta chains from one sample, sequenced in a study of blood T cell repertoires in COVID-19. The method was immunoSEQ multiplex PCR; TCRdb's version includes in-frame clones alone and lacks a portion of them. This table holds about 150,000 clones, approximately 82% found once. The sequencing sample was made of peripheral blood. These receptors all stem from a man between 65 and 80 years old who had recovered from COVID-19.

The V call is TRBV30, the J call TRBJ1-5, with D possibly matching TRBD1 (6 bases). Germline CDR1 GTSNPN, CDR2 SVGIG (reference sequence). V gave up 0 bases and J gave up 7 bases, with 13 bases separating them. The CDR3 sequence is 14 residues long. The DNA of the CDR3 is TGTGCCTGGAGTGTAGGGGGGGGCCCCCAGCCCCAGCATTTT. Translated: CAWSVGGGPQPQHF. The full variable domain, with the rest looked up from reference TRBV30 and TRBJ1-5, is SQTIHQWPATLVQPVGSPLSLECTVEGTSNPNLYWYRQAAGRGLQLLFYSVGIGQISSEVPQNLSASRPQDRQFILSSKKLLLSDSGFYLCAWSVGGGPQPQHFGDGTRLSIL.

The chain recombines TRBV3-1 (or the pseudogene TRBV3-2) with TRBJ1-1; no firm D call. The CDR3 contains 14 residues. V gave up 6 bases and J gave up 0 bases, with 11 bases separating them. The germline V gene encodes CDR1 LGHDT and CDR2 YNNKEL (reference sequence). The CDR3 region has the DNA TGTGCCAGCAGTGAAGGAGGACTGAACACTGAAGCTTTCTTT. This sequence encodes CASSEGGLNTEAFF.

The J gene is TRBJ1-4, the V gene TRBV4-1; 7 positions match TRBD1. Germline V gene sequence: CDR1 MGHRA, CDR2 YSYEKL. The trim removed 0 bases at V and 3 bases at J, leaving 4 bases unmatched. CDR3 length: 16 amino acids. The CDR3 coding sequence is TGCGCCAGCAGCCAAGAGAAGGGACAGCCTAATGAAAAACTGTTTTTT. Protein product: CASSQEKGQPNEKLFF.

The table lists this clone with a count of one. The chain combines TRBV30 with TRBJ2-3; 10 bases fit TRBD2. Germline CDR1 reads GTSNPN; CDR2 reads SVGIG (reference sequence). The CDR3 length is 17 residues. Losses at the gene ends were 1 base for V and 3 bases for J; bases not matched to a gene: 10. Written as DNA, the CDR3 is TGTGCCTGGAGTGCCGATGGTGGTAGCGGGAGGACAGATACGCAGTATTTT. Translation gives CAWSADGGSGRTDTQYF.

This clone was observed once. The chain couples TRBV5-1 to TRBJ2-5; 7 positions match TRBD1. The ends lost 5 bases at V and 1 base at J; junction bases unmatched: 8. CDR1 and CDR2 (germline): SGHRS, YFSETQ. The CDR3 extends over 15 amino acids. The CDR3 DNA reads TGCGCCAGCAGTCCGCCCGGGACAGCCCAAGAGACCCAGTACTTC. This codes for CASSPPGTAQETQYF.

The CDR3 coding sequence is TGTGCCACCCTGGGACAGGGTGGCTCACCCCTCCACTTT. It is translated as CATLGQGGSPLHF. V and J are TRBV10-3 and TRBJ1-6, with 9 bases that match TRBD1. CDR1 and CDR2 (germline): ENHRY, SYGVKD. V trimming: 10 bases; J trimming: 10 bases; junction bases outside the gene matches: 8. The CDR3 runs to 13 residues.

The rearrangement joins TRBV7-6 to TRBJ2-1; 9 bases are a match to TRBD1. The germline V gene has CDR1 SGHVS and CDR2 FNYEAQ. The CDR3 extends over 15 amino acids. The J segment lost 3 bases and the V segment lost 5 bases, leaving 5 bases of the junction unmatched. CDR3 sequence: CASSPGTGNYNEQFF. The CDR3 DNA reads as TGTGCCAGCAGCCCCGGGACAGGGAACTACAATGAGCAGTTCTTC. The whole variable domain, filled in from reference TRBV7-6 and TRBJ2-1, reads GAGVSQSPRYKVTKRGQDVALRCDPISGHVSLYWYRQALGQGPEFLTYFNYEAQQDKSGLPNDRFSAERPEGSISTLTIQRTEQRDSAMYRCASSPGTGNYNEQFFGPGTRLTVL.

Here the CDR3 DNA reads TGTGCCAGCAGTTACTGGGACAGAAAGCCTGGAAACACCATATATTTT. The encoded protein is CASSYWDRKPGNTIYF. The rearrangement uses TRBV6-2 or TRBV6-3 and TRBJ1-3; 7 bases line up with TRBD1. The CDR3 covers 16 residues. Germline CDR1 and CDR2: MNHEY and SVGEGT. Trimming cost V 1 base and J 2 bases; bases outside gene matches: 5.

The gene calls are TRBV5-4 and TRBJ1-1, with TRBD1 matching 11 bases. The CDR3 is made up of 15 amino acids. V dropped 0 bases and J dropped 4; count of bases not matched to a gene: 2. Germline assignment: CDR1 SGHNT and CDR2 YYREEE (reference sequence). CDR3 coding DNA: TGTGCCAGCAGCTTGGGAGGGACAGGGGGCACTGAAGCTTTCTTT. Its protein is CASSLGGTGGTEAFF. Looking up the rest from reference TRBV5-4 and TRBJ1-1 gives the full variable domain: ETGVTQSPTHLIKTRGQQVTLRCSSQSGHNTVSWYQQALGQGPQFIFQYYREEENGRGNFPPRFSGLQFPNYSSELNVNALELDDSALYLCASSLGGTGGTEAFFGQGTRLTVV.

The V and J genes are TRBV10-3 and TRBJ2-7; the D gene is possibly TRBD1 (6 bases). This CDR3 is built from 14 residues. Germline-derived CDR1 and CDR2 are ENHRY and SYGVKD. V dropped 0 bases and J dropped 2 bases, with 8 bases sitting between them. Here the CDR3 DNA reads TGTGCCATCAGTGAGTCTGGACAGACCTACGAGCAGTACTTC. Translated: CAISESGQTYEQYF.

In nucleotides, the CDR3 is TGTGCCACCAGTGATTTGGGGCAGGGGGATCAAGAGACCCAGTACTTC. Amino acid sequence: CATSDLGQGDQETQYF. V gene TRBV24-1 combines with J gene TRBJ2-5, with 7 bases aligning to TRBD1. CDR1 and CDR2 (germline): KGHDR, SFDVKD. J lost 2 bases, V lost 0 bases, and 5 bases had no gene match. The length of the CDR3 is 16 residues.

This chain connects TRBV24-1 to TRBJ2-5; tentatively, D is TRBD1 (6 bases). The V end lost 0 bases, the J end lost 5 bases, and 12 bases lay between the germline ends. The CDR3 sequence is 15 residues long. Per germline, CDR1 KGHDR and CDR2 SFDVKD. In DNA form, the CDR3 reads TGTGCCACCAGTGATTTGCGGGCAGGGGTCGAGACCCAGTACTTC. Translating gives CATSDLRAGVETQYF.

The chain employs TRBV7-2 and TRBJ1-6, with TRBD1 identical over 10 bases. Germline CDR1 reads SGHTA; CDR2 reads FQGNSA. This CDR3 has 14 residues. V gave up 4 bases and J gave up 10 bases; unmatched junction bases: 4. Written as DNA, the CDR3 is TGTGCCAGCAGCTCGGGACAGGGGCAATCACCCCTCCACTTT. This codes for CASSSGQGQSPLHF.

A few counts support this clone. The chain is built from TRBV2 and TRBJ1-1; the D gene is possibly TRBD1 (6 bases). This CDR3 is 11 amino acids long. The V gene's germline CDR1 is SNHLY and CDR2 FYNNEI. Trimming cost V 5 bases and J 9 bases, with 10 bases left between them. DNA of the CDR3: TGTGCCAGCAGTCCCGGGACACAAGCTTTCTTT. Its translation is CASSPGTQAFF. Filled out from reference TRBV2 and TRBJ1-1, the complete variable domain reads EPEVTQTPSHQVTQMGQEVILRCVPISNHLYFYWYRQILGQKVEFLVSFYNNEISEKSEIFDDQFSVERPDGSNFTLKIRSTKLEDSAMYFCASSPGTQAFFGQGTRLTVV.

The J gene is TRBJ2-7, the V gene TRBV15; TRBD2 agrees at 14 bases. There are 15 residues in the CDR3. V dropped 5 bases and J dropped 7; count of bases not matched to a gene: 7. Germline loops: CDR1 LNHNV, CDR2 YYDKDF (reference sequence). The DNA for the CDR3 is TGTGCCACCAGCCGGGGACTAGCGGGAGTCAATGAGCAGTACTTC. It is translated as CATSRGLAGVNEQYF. The full variable domain, rest sourced from reference TRBV15 and TRBJ2-7, is DAMVIQNPRYQVTQFGKPVTLSCSQTLNHNVMYWYQQKSSQAPKLLFHYYDKDFNNEADTPDNFQSRRPNTSFCFLDIRSPGLGDTAMYLCATSRGLAGVNEQYFGPGTRLTVT.

V is TRBV6-6 and J is TRBJ1-6; D is perhaps TRBD1 (5 bases). V gave up 2 bases and J gave up 11 bases, with 13 bases separating them. Germline V lookup: CDR1 MNHNY, CDR2 SVGAGI (reference sequence). The CDR3 is 14 amino acids. In DNA, the CDR3 is TGTGCCAGCAGTTACCCGGGGGAAAGGACACCCCTCCACTTT. Translated, it gives CASSYPGERTPLHF.

The V and J genes are TRBV5-1 and TRBJ2-7; 7 positions agree with TRBD2. J was trimmed by 3 bases and V by 4 bases; bases with no gene match: 1. The CDR3 consists of 12 residues. Germline CDR1 SGHRS, CDR2 YFSETQ. CDR3 bases: TGCGCCAGCAGCGGGGGGGACTACGAGCAGTACTTC. It specifies CASSGGDYEQYF.

This clone has more than one count but fewer than ten. This rearrangement joins TRBV6-6 to TRBJ2-1; 7 bases align to TRBD1. The germline V gene encodes CDR1 MNHNY and CDR2 SVGAGI (reference sequence). The trim removed 5 bases at V and 9 bases at J, leaving 7 bases unmatched. This CDR3 spans 13 amino acids. CDR3 nucleotides: TGTGCCAGCAGTAACGACAGGGTTGGTGAGCAGTTCTTC. It yields the protein CASSNDRVGEQFF.

Written as DNA, the CDR3 is TGTGCCAGCAGCGTAGGTGACAGCGCGCTCTCCTACGAGCAGTACTTC. This encodes CASSVGDSALSYEQYF. The chain combines TRBV9 with TRBJ2-7, with TRBD1 as a possible D gene (5 bases). Per germline, CDR1 SGDLS and CDR2 YYNGEE. The CDR3 runs to 16 residues. Trimming took 0 bases from V and 0 from J, leaving 13 bases between them.

The DNA for the CDR3 is TGTGCCAGCAGCCCACGAGGGACCGGAGGGTCACCCCTCCACTTT. Encoded protein: CASSPRGTGGSPLHF. The chain employs TRBV9 and TRBJ1-6, with TRBD1 as a possible D gene (5 bases). Germline CDR1 reads SGDLS; CDR2 reads YYNGEE. Trimming removed 4 bases from V and 10 bases from J, with 18 bases in between. The CDR3 contains 15 residues.

This clone was observed many times. The chain couples TRBV2 to TRBJ2-2, with 7 bases aligning to TRBD2. CDR1 and CDR2 (germline): SNHLY, FYNNEI. The CDR3 runs 15 residues. Unmatched junction bases numbered 8, after V lost 7 bases and J lost 3 bases. CDR3 in amino acids: CASKVEGGDTGELFF. In DNA, the CDR3 is TGTGCCAGCAAGGTGGAGGGAGGGGACACCGGGGAGCTGTTTTTT.

The chain combines TRBV11-2 with TRBJ2-7, with 9 bases aligning to TRBD1. The CDR3 totals 14 residues. V lost 5 bases to trimming and J lost 3 bases; unmatched junction nucleotides: 5. Germline CDR1 and CDR2: SGHAT and FQNNGV. CDR3 protein: CASSGQGSVYEQYF. The CDR3 DNA sequence: TGTGCCAGCAGCGGACAGGGGAGCGTCTACGAGCAGTACTTC.